This TCR beta chain originates from a study of T cell repertoires in cytomegalovirus infection. Notes on the study in general: Summed frequency of shared TCR beta families picked out CMV carriers who also had the relevant HLA. HLA-C-restricted CMV clonotypes gave the most frequent clonotype in two of eight donors.

With regard to this clonotype: The antigen remains unidentified.

In germline, CDR1 is MNHEY, CDR2 SVGAGI. Trimming removed 5 bases from V and 5 bases from J, with 12 bases in between. This CDR3 region has 13 residues. In TCRdb, the reads were re-called with MiXCR into one record per CDR3 protein. The table has approximately 500,000 distinct CDR3 sequences, 16% seen once. The sequence was collected from a human donor in good health (CMV status not recorded). Some clones in this sample may be carry-over from other donors' samples. The chain is built from TRBV6-5 and TRBJ2-5, with D tentatively TRBD1 (6 bases). Sequencing was done on a sample of CD8+ T cells from PBMCs. CDR3: CASSDYRVETQYF. The CDR3 region has the DNA TGTGCCAGCAGTGACTACAGGGTCGAGACCCAGTACTTC.